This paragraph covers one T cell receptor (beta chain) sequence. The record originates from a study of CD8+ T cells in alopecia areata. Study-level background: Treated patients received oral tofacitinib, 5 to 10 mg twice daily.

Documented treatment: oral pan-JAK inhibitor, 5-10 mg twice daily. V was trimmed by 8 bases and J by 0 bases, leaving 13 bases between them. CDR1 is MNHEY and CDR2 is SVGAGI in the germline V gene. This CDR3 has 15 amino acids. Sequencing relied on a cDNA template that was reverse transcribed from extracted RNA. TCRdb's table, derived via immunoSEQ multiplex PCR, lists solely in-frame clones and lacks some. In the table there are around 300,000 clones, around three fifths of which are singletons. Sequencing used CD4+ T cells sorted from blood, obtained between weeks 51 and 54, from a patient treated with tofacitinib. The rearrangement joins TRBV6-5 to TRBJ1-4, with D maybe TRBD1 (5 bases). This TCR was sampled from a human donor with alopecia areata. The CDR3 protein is CASRRTKSTNEKLFF. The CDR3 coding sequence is TGTGCCAGCCGAAGGACAAAATCAACTAATGAAAAACTGTTTTTT.